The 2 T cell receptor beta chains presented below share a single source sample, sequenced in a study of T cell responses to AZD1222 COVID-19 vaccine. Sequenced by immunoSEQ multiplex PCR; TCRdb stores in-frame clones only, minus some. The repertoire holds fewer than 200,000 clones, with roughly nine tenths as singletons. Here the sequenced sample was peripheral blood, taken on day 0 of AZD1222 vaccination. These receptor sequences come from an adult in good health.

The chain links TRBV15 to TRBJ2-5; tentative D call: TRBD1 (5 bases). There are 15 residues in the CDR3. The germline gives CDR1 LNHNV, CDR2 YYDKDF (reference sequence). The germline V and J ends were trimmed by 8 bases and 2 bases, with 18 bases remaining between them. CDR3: CATGWYRGKQETQYF. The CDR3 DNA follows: TGTGCCACCGGGTGGTATAGGGGAAAACAAGAGACCCAGTACTTC.

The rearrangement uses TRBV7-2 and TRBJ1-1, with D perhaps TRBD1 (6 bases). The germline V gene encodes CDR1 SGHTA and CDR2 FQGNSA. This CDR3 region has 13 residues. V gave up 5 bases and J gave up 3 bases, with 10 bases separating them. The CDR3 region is CASSPQGYTEAFF. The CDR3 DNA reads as TGTGCCAGCAGCCCACAGGGTTACACTGAAGCTTTCTTT.